This T cell receptor beta chain emerged from a study of T cell repertoires in cytomegalovirus infection. Overall study context: Public TCR beta signatures were indicative of both CMV infection and a matching HLA type.

Germline values: CDR1 MNHEY, CDR2 SVGAGI. Trimming cost V 2 bases and J 4 bases, with 11 bases left between them. The CDR3 totals 14 residues. TCRdb itself ran the reads through MiXCR, one entry per CDR3 protein. The data show about 500,000 distinct CDR3 sequences, 30% to 40% seen once. Comment on this clonotype: Its antigen remains unidentified.

The sample consisted of cultured PBMCs, taken from culture after CMV antigen stimulation. The receptor comes from a human donor in good health (CMV status not recorded). Some clones in this sample may be carry-over from other donors' samples. V gene TRBV6-5 combines with J gene TRBJ2-5; D unresolved. The CDR3 DNA is TGTGCCAGCAGTTACACCGAGTTAGCAGAGACCCAGTACTTC. Protein product: CASSYTELAETQYF.